The 32 T cell receptor beta chains listed next were all sequenced from one sample in a study of blood T cell repertoires in COVID-19 (dated by TCRdb to the early 2020s). The library was generated by the immunoSEQ multiplex PCR assay. Not all clones reach the TCRdb copy of this immuneACCESS table, which keeps in-frame sequences only. Checked studies attribute under half of the gap to unresolved V genes and leave the rest unexplained. The sample table records 250,000 to 300,000 clones; around 90% of these occur just once. Of the sample, approximately 1.2% is held by the ten largest clones. Input material: PBMCs or T cells enriched from blood (not recorded which). The receptors were gathered from a woman aged 25-40 years who had recovered from COVID-19.

A single count supports this clone. V and J are TRBV5-4 and TRBJ1-2; possible D gene TRBD1, 5 bases. The germline CDR1 and CDR2 sequences are SGHNT and YYREEE (reference sequence). V shed 0 bases and J shed 4 bases, with 13 bases lying between them. This CDR3 has 15 amino acids. The chain's CDR3 is CASSLVGRDLYGYTF. CDR3 nucleotide sequence: TGTGCCAGCAGCTTGGTAGGCAGGGATCTCTATGGCTACACCTTC. Drawing the rest from reference TRBV5-4 and TRBJ1-2, the complete variable domain is ETGVTQSPTHLIKTRGQQVTLRCSSQSGHNTVSWYQQALGQGPQFIFQYYREEENGRGNFPPRFSGLQFPNYSSELNVNALELDDSALYLCASSLVGRDLYGYTFGSGTRLTVV.

This chain uses TRBV4-3 with TRBJ1-6; D is unclear. V was cut by 8 bases and J by 5 bases, with 16 bases left in between. The germline V gene has CDR1 LGHNA and CDR2 YSLEER. CDR3 length equals 15 residues. The DNA for the CDR3 is TGCGCCAGCGCCCTAGCACTCGAAAATAATTCACCCCTCCACTTT. Amino acid sequence: CASALALENNSPLHF.

The chain uses TRBV19 and TRBJ2-7; D perhaps matches TRBD2 (5 bases). The CDR3 totals 14 residues. Germline V gene data show CDR1 as LNHDA and CDR2 as SQIVND (reference sequence). Trimming removed 0 bases at V and 2 bases at J, with 8 bases between. Here the CDR3 DNA reads TGTGCCAGTAGTATAGATCGGGGAACCTACGAGCAGTACTTC. Amino acids: CASSIDRGTYEQYF.

The chain combines TRBV18 with TRBJ1-1, with unresolved D. V shed 0 bases and J shed 5 bases, with 10 bases lying between them. The CDR3 contains 14 residues. Per germline, CDR1 KGHSH and CDR2 LQKENI. For the CDR3, the DNA is TGTGCCAGCTCACCACCGTCATTGCAGACTGAAGCTTTCTTT. Protein: CASSPPSLQTEAFF.

V is TRBV5-4 and J is TRBJ1-2; 7 bases fit TRBD1. Germline V gene lookup returns CDR1 SGHNT and CDR2 YYREEE (reference sequence). Unmatched junction bases numbered 8, after V lost 4 bases and J lost 14 bases. The CDR3 spans 11 residues. Here the CDR3 DNA reads TGTGCCAGCAGCGAAAGACAGGGCGAGACCTTC. It encodes CASSERQGETF.

This chain connects TRBV19 to TRBJ2-5; 8 bases map to TRBD1. Germline V gene lookup returns CDR1 LNHDA and CDR2 SQIVND (reference sequence). The trim removed 10 bases at V and 5 bases at J, leaving 9 bases unmatched. The CDR3 runs 13 residues. This CDR3 reads CATGQARGETQYF. The CDR3 coding sequence is TGTGCCACGGGACAGGCCAGGGGGGAGACCCAGTACTTC.

The J gene is TRBJ1-1, the V gene TRBV7-6, with a weak D call TRBD1 (6 bases). Germline values: CDR1 SGHVS, CDR2 FNYEAQ. V was trimmed by 5 bases and J by 0 bases, leaving 16 bases between them. The CDR3 loop spans 16 amino acids. In DNA, the CDR3 is TGTGCCAGCAGCATAAGGCGTTCAGGGGTGAACACTGAAGCTTTCTTT. Translation: CASSIRRSGVNTEAFF. Using reference TRBV7-6 and TRBJ1-1 for the parts outside the CDR3, the full variable domain is GAGVSQSPRYKVTKRGQDVALRCDPISGHVSLYWYRQALGQGPEFLTYFNYEAQQDKSGLPNDRFSAERPEGSISTLTIQRTEQRDSAMYRCASSIRRSGVNTEAFFGQGTRLTVV.

V usage is TRBV6-2 or TRBV6-3 and J usage is TRBJ1-1; 9 nucleotides align to TRBD1. Trimming cost V 3 bases and J 1 base; bases outside gene matches: 9. The CDR3 spans 17 residues. Germline V CDR1 and CDR2: MNHEY, SVGEGT. CDR3 residues: CASSYGKQGAWNTEAFF. The CDR3 bases are TGTGCCAGCAGTTATGGTAAACAGGGGGCCTGGAACACTGAAGCTTTCTTT.

The chain employs TRBV5-1 and TRBJ1-6, with no clear D. This CDR3 is built from 15 residues. Trimming shortened V by 2 bases and J by 6 bases, and 12 bases separated the two germline ends. CDR1 is SGHRS and CDR2 is YFSETQ in the germline V gene. As DNA, the CDR3 is TGCGCCAGCAGCTTAGACGGAGTGAGTAATTCACCCCTCCACTTT. As protein: CASSLDGVSNSPLHF.

V gene TRBV5-1 combines with J gene TRBJ2-7; TRBD2 matches 8 bases. The J segment lost 4 bases and the V segment lost 2 bases, leaving 2 bases of the junction unmatched. CDR3 length: 13 residues. Germline-derived CDR1 and CDR2 are SGHRS and YFSETQ. The CDR3 loop is CASSLAGEYEQYF. As DNA, the CDR3 is TGCGCCAGCAGCTTAGCGGGAGAGTACGAGCAGTACTTC.

CDR3 nucleotides: TGTGCCAGCAGGAAACAAGGCGAGGGGGCAGATTGGGAGACCCAGTACTTC. Translating it yields CASRKQGEGADWETQYF. The gene calls are TRBV13 and TRBJ2-5; 7 bases align to TRBD1. The CDR3 runs 17 residues. The junction had 18 bases not matched to a gene; V was cut back by 6 bases and J by 5 bases. Germline CDR1 is PRHDT and CDR2 is FYEKMQ (reference sequence).

The chain uses TRBV3-1 (or the pseudogene TRBV3-2) and TRBJ2-7, with D perhaps matching TRBD2 (6 bases). Germline V CDR1 and CDR2: LGHDT, YNNKEL (reference sequence). Trimming left V 1 base short and J 6 bases short, with 16 bases between. CDR3 size: 15 residues. CDR3 in amino acids: CASSQGTISPGEQYF. The DNA for the CDR3 is TGTGCCAGCAGCCAAGGGACTATCTCACCTGGCGAGCAGTACTTC.

J is TRBJ2-3 and V is TRBV11-2; 7 bases are shared with TRBD1. This CDR3 has 19 residues. J lost 0 bases, V lost 0 bases, and 12 bases had no gene match. Per the germline V gene, CDR1 is SGHAT and CDR2 is FQNNGV. The CDR3 here is CASSLDLGEQGISTDTQYF. The CDR3 bases are TGTGCCAGCAGCTTAGATTTAGGGGAACAGGGGATCAGCACAGATACGCAGTATTTT.

The chain joins TRBV7-2 to TRBJ2-5; a weak D match, TRBD1 (5 bases). Germline CDR1 is SGHTA and CDR2 is FQGNSA. The CDR3 is made up of 15 amino acids. V was trimmed by 5 bases and J by 5 bases, leaving 18 bases between them. The CDR3 protein is CASSVRVWGTETQYF. The DNA of the CDR3 is TGTGCCAGCAGCGTCAGGGTTTGGGGTACGGAGACCCAGTACTTC.

This clone was seen once. This chain uses TRBV7-3 with TRBJ2-7; no reliable D call. Germline V gene lookup returns CDR1 SGHTA and CDR2 FQGTGA. This CDR3 region has 13 residues. V gave up 5 bases and J gave up 3 bases, with 11 bases separating them. The CDR3: CASSPGSLYEQYF. The CDR3 coding sequence is TGTGCCAGCAGCCCCGGGTCCCTCTACGAGCAGTACTTC.

V is TRBV30 and J is TRBJ2-1; 10 bases line up with TRBD1. Looked up from germline, CDR1 is GTSNPN and CDR2 is SVGIG (reference sequence). The ends lost 5 bases at V and 7 bases at J; junction bases unmatched: 8. This CDR3 contains 14 residues. CDR3 in amino acids: CAWDAGQGWNEQFF. The CDR3 coding sequence is TGTGCCTGGGATGCGGGACAGGGGTGGAATGAGCAGTTCTTC.

The V gene is TRBV11-3, the J gene TRBJ2-1; 7 bases align to TRBD1. Per the germline V gene, CDR1 is SGHNT and CDR2 is YENEEA. CDR3 size: 15 residues. V lost 1 base to trimming and J lost 4 bases; unmatched junction nucleotides: 4. CDR3 sequence reads: CASSLGQGVYNEQFF. DNA for the CDR3: TGTGCCAGCAGCTTAGGGCAGGGGGTTTACAATGAGCAGTTCTTC.

This chain connects TRBV18 to TRBJ2-7; D might be TRBD1 (6 bases). V was cut by 5 bases and J by 1 base, with 12 bases left in between. Per germline, CDR1 KGHSH and CDR2 LQKENI. CDR3 length: 14 residues. The CDR3 protein is CASSTRQASYEQYF. The CDR3 DNA is TGTGCCAGCTCAACTAGACAGGCATCCTACGAGCAGTACTTC.

This clone was detected only once. The V and J genes are TRBV28 and TRBJ1-4; the match to TRBD1 covers 8 bases. With V trimmed by 7 bases and J by 1 base, 2 bases remained unmatched. The CDR3 extends over 14 amino acids. Germline loops: CDR1 MDHEN, CDR2 SYDVKM. CDR3 in amino acids: CASTTGGTNEKLFF. The CDR3 DNA reads TGTGCCAGCACTACAGGGGGAACTAATGAAAAACTGTTTTTT.

V is TRBV3-1 (or the pseudogene TRBV3-2) and J is TRBJ2-7; TRBD2 agrees at 9 bases. Losses at the gene ends were 1 base for V and 6 bases for J; bases not matched to a gene: 4. The CDR3 sequence is 14 residues long. Germline V lookup: CDR1 LGHDT, CDR2 YNNKEL (reference sequence). CDR3 in amino acids: CASSQVAGVVEQYF. Written as DNA, the CDR3 is TGTGCCAGCAGCCAAGTAGCGGGAGTGGTCGAGCAGTACTTC.

The chain combines TRBV7-2 with TRBJ2-3, with 13 bases identical to TRBD2. The J segment lost 5 bases and the V segment lost 5 bases, leaving 4 bases of the junction unmatched. CDR1 SGHTA and CDR2 FQGNSA come from the germline V gene. The CDR3 extends over 15 amino acids. CDR3 sequence: CASSGRTSGRDTQYF. The CDR3 bases are TGTGCCAGCAGCGGACGGACTAGCGGGAGAGATACGCAGTATTTT.

This chain joins TRBV18 and TRBJ1-6; 8 bases line up with TRBD1. Germline values: CDR1 KGHSH, CDR2 LQKENI. CDR3 size: 15 residues. The J segment lost 9 bases and the V segment lost 2 bases, leaving 6 bases of the junction unmatched. CDR3 loop: CASSPEQGGVSPLHF. CDR3 bases: TGTGCCAGCTCACCAGAACAGGGGGGGGTTTCACCCCTCCACTTT. The variable domain in full, with the rest retrieved from reference TRBV18 and TRBJ1-6, is NAGVMQNPRHLVRRRGQEARLRCSPMKGHSHVYWYRQLPEEGLKFMVYLQKENIIDESGMPKERFSAEFPKEGPSILRIQQVVRGDSAAYFCASSPEQGGVSPLHFGNGTRLTVT.

The V call is TRBV7-6, the J call TRBJ2-7, with 7 bases matching TRBD2. This CDR3 is built from 17 residues. Per germline, CDR1 SGHVS and CDR2 FNYEAQ. V shed 5 bases, J shed 4 bases, and the junction held 17 bases outside the gene matches. Written as DNA, the CDR3 is TGTGCCAGCAGCCCCCGTACCCTCGCTAGCGGAGATTACGAGCAGTACTTC. It specifies CASSPRTLASGDYEQYF.

The genes are TRBV7-2 and TRBJ2-5; the match to TRBD1 covers 7 bases. This CDR3 spans 15 amino acids. V dropped 5 bases and J dropped 2; count of bases not matched to a gene: 8. CDR1 is SGHTA, CDR2 FQGNSA, per germline. CDR3 nucleotides: TGTGCCAGCAGCGCACCGGGACAGATGCAAGAGACCCAGTACTTC. It yields the protein CASSAPGQMQETQYF.

The chain has TRBV6-2 or TRBV6-3 and TRBJ2-7; 8 positions match TRBD1. The CDR3 contains 19 residues. Trimming removed 2 bases from V and 0 bases from J; junction bases left unmatched: 15. Germline V gene data show CDR1 as MNHEY and CDR2 as SVGEGT. The chain's CDR3 is CASSYMLDRGVLDSYEQYF. CDR3 nucleotides: TGTGCCAGCAGTTACATGCTTGACAGGGGAGTCTTGGACTCCTACGAGCAGTACTTC.

The chain couples TRBV19 to TRBJ1-5, with unresolved D. Trimming shortened V by 8 bases and J by 4 bases, and 12 bases separated the two germline ends. The CDR3 contains 13 residues. Germline CDR1 and CDR2: LNHDA and SQIVND (reference sequence). The CDR3 loop reads CASRTIQNQPQHF. In DNA form, the CDR3 reads TGTGCCAGTCGCACAATACAGAATCAGCCCCAGCATTTT.

The chain recombines TRBV3-1 (or the pseudogene TRBV3-2) with TRBJ1-2; maybe TRBD1 (6 bases). CDR1 and CDR2 from the germline V gene are LGHDT and YNNKEL (reference sequence). This CDR3 comprises 13 residues. Trimming stripped 4 bases from V and 7 bases from J, with 13 bases between. The CDR3 DNA is TGTGCCAGCAGCCGCTCAGGGGAGGGTGGCTACACCTTC. Its protein product is CASSRSGEGGYTF.

This CDR3 reads CASSLGQDNSPLHF. CDR3 in DNA: TGTGCCAGCAGCCTGGGACAAGATAATTCACCCCTCCACTTT. The rearrangement links TRBV11-3 to TRBJ1-6, with D maybe TRBD1 (6 bases). CDR1 is SGHNT, CDR2 YENEEA, per germline. Trimming left V 5 bases short and J 5 bases short, with 10 bases between. This CDR3 contains 14 residues.

The CDR3 spells CASSPPGSYEQYF. CDR3 DNA: TGTGCCAGCAGCCCCCCGGGGTCCTACGAGCAGTACTTC. J is TRBJ2-7 and V is TRBV6-5, with D possibly being TRBD2 (5 bases). V gave up 6 bases and J gave up 1 base, with 10 bases separating them. The CDR3 has 13 residues. Germline lookup yields CDR1 MNHEY and CDR2 SVGAGI.

The rearrangement joins TRBV7-2 to TRBJ2-3; 13 bases fit TRBD2. Germline V CDR1 and CDR2: SGHTA, FQGNSA. V gave up 2 bases and J gave up 2 bases; unmatched junction bases: 4. The CDR3 contains 17 residues. The DNA for the CDR3 is TGTGCCAGCAGCTTAAGACTAGCGGGAGGTTCCACAGATACGCAGTATTTT. It translates to CASSLRLAGGSTDTQYF.

The rearrangement links TRBV5-1 to TRBJ2-1; D may be TRBD2 (7 bases). The CDR3 extends over 16 amino acids. Germline lookup yields CDR1 SGHRS and CDR2 YFSETQ. V lost 4 bases and J lost 1, with 15 bases in between. The CDR3 DNA sequence: TGCGCCAGCAGCAGGGGGGGGACTGAGTCCTACAATGAGCAGTTCTTC. It is translated as CASSRGGTESYNEQFF.

J is TRBJ2-5 and V is TRBV11-2; 8 bases match TRBD2. The V and J ends lost 6 bases and 3 bases, in that order; junction bases with no gene match: 6. CDR3 length: 14 residues. The germline V gene has CDR1 SGHAT and CDR2 FQNNGV. The CDR3 DNA is TGTGCCAGCAGTATGACTAGCGCAAAAGAGACCCAGTACTTC. Protein: CASSMTSAKETQYF.